This passage covers 20 T cell receptor beta chains from one sample sequenced in a study of identical twins. TCRdb independently ran MiXCR on the 5' RACE reads; one entry per CDR3 protein. The data show about 530,000 distinct CDR3 sequences, with approximately 20% seen just once and around 0.47% held by the top ten. Separately, the same data were catalogued under a study of yellow fever vaccine responses in identical twins.

Source material: CD4+ T cells sorted from blood. The receptors here all came from a woman in her late teens or twenties in good health.

The chain links TRBV6-5 to TRBJ2-3; D call uncertain. This CDR3 comprises 15 residues. V was trimmed by 0 bases and J by 2 bases, leaving 9 bases between them. Looked up from germline, CDR1 is MNHEY and CDR2 is SVGAGI. The CDR3, as DNA: TGTGCCAGCAGTTACTCGGCCAGTCCCACAGATACGCAGTATTTT. Its protein product is CASSYSASPTDTQYF.

This chain links TRBV12-3 or TRBV12-4 with TRBJ2-7; 7 bases fit TRBD1. After removal of 5 bases from V and 2 bases from J, the junction contained 9 bases not matched to a gene. This CDR3 comprises 15 residues. In DNA, the CDR3 is TGTGCCAGCAGTCACAAGGGACAGCCGCCCTACGAGCAGTACTTC. Translation: CASSHKGQPPYEQYF.

The chain has TRBV10-3 and TRBJ2-4, with D possibly being TRBD2 (5 bases). CDR3 length equals 16 residues. Germline V lookup: CDR1 ENHRY, CDR2 SYGVKD. Trimming took 2 bases from V and 3 from J, leaving 14 bases between them. The CDR3: CAISEGRLLGKNIQYF. Written as DNA, the CDR3 is TGTGCCATCAGTGAGGGACGTCTACTAGGCAAAAACATTCAGTACTTC.

The rearrangement joins TRBV20-1 to TRBJ2-1; 9 positions agree with TRBD2. CDR1 is DFQATT and CDR2 is SNEGSKA in the germline V gene (reference sequence). The CDR3 runs 15 residues. Germline trimming cut 2 bases from V and 4 bases from J; bases unmatched to any gene: 6. CDR3 residues: CSARSTSGLYNEQFF. The CDR3 DNA is TGCAGTGCTAGATCGACTAGCGGATTATACAATGAGCAGTTCTTC.

The chain is built from TRBV6-5 and TRBJ1-2; 7 bases map to TRBD1. CDR3 length: 12 amino acids. The germline V gene encodes CDR1 MNHEY and CDR2 SVGAGI. V shed 5 bases and J 10 bases; nucleotides not matched to a gene: 7. The CDR3 DNA sequence: TGTGCCAGCAGTAGCGACAGGGCTACCTACACCTTC. Its protein is CASSSDRATYTF.

Here the CDR3 DNA reads TGTGCCAGCAGTTACTCGTCCGGGGTCCCCTCCTACGAGCAGTACGTC. Translation: CASSYSSGVPSYEQYV. The chain couples TRBV6-5 to TRBJ2-7, with D maybe TRBD2 (5 bases). The germline CDR1 and CDR2 sequences are MNHEY and SVGAGI. The CDR3 extends over 16 amino acids. V lost 0 bases to trimming and J lost 0 bases, with 12 bases between them.

This clonotype was seen a few times. The rearrangement uses TRBV24-1 and TRBJ2-2; 8 positions match TRBD1. CDR3 length: 17 amino acids. From germline, CDR1 is KGHDR and CDR2 SFDVKD. The V segment lost 0 bases and the J segment 2 bases; nucleotides outside the gene matches: 4. The CDR3 DNA sequence: TGTGCCACCAGTGATTTGGGGACAGGCATAAACACCGGGGAGCTGTTTTTT. Amino acid sequence: CATSDLGTGINTGELFF.

This clonotype was seen a few times. This rearrangement joins TRBV20-1 to TRBJ2-1; D gene uncertain. Germline V CDR1 and CDR2: DFQATT, SNEGSKA (reference sequence). This CDR3 is built from 13 residues. V was pared by 3 bases and J by 7 bases, with 13 bases between. The CDR3 reads CSASYNPVNEQFF. Here the CDR3 DNA reads TGCAGTGCTAGTTACAACCCTGTAAATGAGCAGTTCTTC.

V gene TRBV20-1 combines with J gene TRBJ2-5, with D perhaps matching TRBD1 (6 bases). Between the trimmed V and J ends, which lost 3 bases and 5 bases, there was a span of 19 bases. From germline, CDR1 is DFQATT and CDR2 SNEGSKA (reference sequence). CDR3 size: 15 residues. The CDR3 DNA sequence: TGCAGTGCTAGGGGAAGGGGGAGCAGTTCGGAGACCCAGTACTTC. It codes for CSARGRGSSSETQYF.

V is TRBV3-1 and J is TRBJ2-7; D possibly matches TRBD1 or TRBD2 (5 bases each). CDR3 length: 15 residues. V lost 0 bases and J 5 bases, leaving 14 bases between the germline ends. The germline V gene encodes CDR1 LGHDT and CDR2 YNNKEL (reference sequence). CDR3 residues: CASSQDGASFHEQYF. CDR3 coding DNA: TGTGCCAGCAGCCAAGATGGGGCTAGCTTCCACGAGCAGTACTTC.

The gene calls are TRBV4-1 and TRBJ1-5; 10 positions match TRBD1. CDR3 length: 15 amino acids. Looked up from germline, CDR1 is MGHRA and CDR2 is YSYEKL. V was clipped by 4 bases and J by 8 bases; unmatched bases: 8. The CDR3 coding sequence is TGCGCCAGCAGCCCCGAGACAGGGGGCCTGGAGCCCCAGCATTTT. Translated: CASSPETGGLEPQHF.

This clonotype was seen a handful of times. The chain couples TRBV7-2 to TRBJ2-2; weak D call: TRBD2 (6 bases). V lost 5 bases and J 2 bases, leaving 18 bases between the germline ends. The CDR3 is made up of 17 amino acids. Germline V lookup: CDR1 SGHTA, CDR2 FQGNSA. The CDR3 spells CASSLRRGSPNTGELFF. For the CDR3, the DNA is TGTGCCAGCAGCCTTAGGCGGGGCTCCCCAAACACCGGGGAGCTGTTTTTT.

The chain is built from TRBV7-8 and TRBJ2-1; D unclear. V was pared by 4 bases and J by 9 bases, with 28 bases between. CDR1 is SGHVS, CDR2 FQNEAQ, per germline. The CDR3 extends over 18 amino acids. CDR3 nucleotides: TGTGCCAGCAGCTCCTACCCAACCTCTAAGGGCGAGTGGGGTGAGCAGTTCTTC. Its protein product is CASSSYPTSKGEWGEQFF.

The chain is built from TRBV25-1 and TRBJ1-2; 7 bases are shared with TRBD1. Trimming took 3 bases from V and 5 from J; bases not matched to a gene: 9. CDR3 length equals 15 residues. The V gene's germline CDR1 is MGHDK and CDR2 SYGVNS. The CDR3 DNA follows: TGTGCCAGCAGTGAGACCCCGACAGGGCATTATGGCTACACCTTC. This encodes CASSETPTGHYGYTF.

This clonotype was counted a few times. This chain joins TRBV18 and TRBJ2-3; possible D gene TRBD1, 6 bases. The CDR3 covers 15 residues. V lost 6 bases, J lost 5 bases, and 18 bases lay in between. Germline lookup yields CDR1 KGHSH and CDR2 LQKENI. The CDR3 DNA follows: TGTGCCAGCTCCCCGAACCCGACAGGCCGAGATACGCAGTATTTT. Protein sequence: CASSPNPTGRDTQYF.

The chain carries TRBV25-1 and TRBJ2-1; 13 nucleotides align to TRBD2. The CDR3 has 15 residues. The V gene's germline CDR1 is MGHDK and CDR2 SYGVNS. V was pared by 3 bases and J by 7 bases, with 3 bases of the junction left unmatched. CDR3 DNA: TGTGCCAGCAGTGATCGACTAGCGGGAGGTAATGAGCAGTTCTTC. Protein product: CASSDRLAGGNEQFF.

The genes are TRBV11-2 and TRBJ2-1; the D gene is possibly TRBD1 (6 bases). Germline V lookup: CDR1 SGHAT, CDR2 FQNNGV. The CDR3 loop spans 13 amino acids. V gave up 4 bases and J gave up 6 bases, with 10 bases separating them. CDR3: CASSSRTVNEQFF. The CDR3 bases are TGTGCCAGCAGCTCCCGGACAGTCAATGAGCAGTTCTTC.

The chain employs TRBV29-1 and TRBJ2-1; TRBD2 agrees at 16 bases. V trimming: 7 bases; J trimming: 9 bases; junction bases outside the gene matches: 3. CDR1 SQVTM and CDR2 ANQGSEA come from the germline V gene. This CDR3 is built from 13 residues. This CDR3 reads CSAGLAGGGEQFF. The CDR3 DNA reads TGCAGCGCGGGACTAGCGGGAGGGGGTGAGCAGTTCTTC.

This clonotype appeared a single time. One junction end does not reproduce the germline sequence, and a read error may be involved. The rearrangement links TRBV6-1 to TRBJ2-2; unclear D gene. Germline CDR1 MNHNS, CDR2 SASEGT. The CDR3 length is 10 residues. The CDR3 is CASSEEEPLF. The CDR3 DNA sequence: TGTGCCAGCAGTGAAGAAGAGCCGCTTTTT.

The table lists this clonotype with a few counts. DNA of the CDR3: TGTGCCAGCAGCTTTGGTGGACTAGCGGGAGTCTACAATGAGCAGTTCTTC. Amino acids: CASSFGGLAGVYNEQFF. The chain recombines TRBV7-9 with TRBJ2-1; TRBD2 matches at 13 bases. Germline CDR1 SEHNR, CDR2 FQNEAQ (reference sequence). The CDR3 runs to 17 residues. V lost 3 bases, J lost 3 bases, and 5 bases stayed unmatched.